The 9 T cell receptor beta chains presented below share a single source sample, sequenced in a study of T cells after yellow fever vaccination. Using its own MiXCR run on the 5' RACE reads, TCRdb lists one record per CDR3 protein. The table records 68,000 or so distinct CDR3 sequences, 5% to 8% of them present only once. The specimen comprised CD8+ T cells sorted from PBMCs, sampled more than 35 days after the first yellow fever vaccination. Every receptor here comes from a man younger than 35 who received the YFV17D yellow fever vaccine.

This clonotype was counted at least ten times. The V call is TRBV7-8, the J call TRBJ2-1, with 8 bases aligning to TRBD1. The germline V gene encodes CDR1 SGHVS and CDR2 FQNEAQ. CDR3 size: 12 residues. The trim removed 5 bases at V and 10 bases at J, leaving 4 bases unmatched. The CDR3 nucleotides read TGTGCCAGCAGCCCAGGGACAGGCGAGCAGTTCTTC. This sequence encodes CASSPGTGEQFF.

This clonotype has at least ten counts. V is TRBV12-3 or TRBV12-4 and J is TRBJ2-3; D not certain. CDR3 size: 12 residues. V was pared by 3 bases and J by 4 bases, with 5 bases between. The CDR3 DNA reads TGTGCCAGCAGTTTTACCCCAGATACGCAGTATTTT. This sequence encodes CASSFTPDTQYF.

This clonotype has ten or more counts. The chain carries TRBV9 and TRBJ1-3, with D perhaps TRBD1 (5 bases). CDR3 length: 16 amino acids. Trimming left V 2 bases short and J 2 bases short, with 14 bases between. The germline gives CDR1 SGDLS, CDR2 YYNGEE. The CDR3, as DNA: TGTGCCAGCAGCGTCTGGGGCGGGGTGGCTGGAAACACCATATATTTT. This encodes CASSVWGGVAGNTIYF.

The chain employs TRBV5-6 and TRBJ2-2; D is uncertain. Germline V gives CDR1 SGHDT, CDR2 YYEEEE. CDR3 length equals 12 residues. Between the trimmed V and J ends, which lost 2 bases and 7 bases, there was a span of 6 bases. The CDR3 region has the DNA TGTGCCAGCAGCTTTGCGGTCGGGGAGCTGTTTTTT. Encoded protein: CASSFAVGELFF.

This clonotype has at least ten counts. The CDR3 protein is CASSLEGQGSDEQYF. The CDR3 DNA is TGCGCCAGCAGCTTGGAGGGACAGGGGAGTGACGAGCAGTACTTC. The chain couples TRBV5-1 to TRBJ2-7, with 10 bases fitting TRBD1. The CDR3 totals 15 residues. V was clipped by 0 bases and J by 5 bases; unmatched bases: 5. Germline V gene data show CDR1 as SGHRS and CDR2 as YFSETQ. Together with reference TRBV5-1 and TRBJ2-7, the CDR3 gives the full variable domain: KAGVTQTPRYLIKTRGQQVTLSCSPISGHRSVSWYQQTPGQGLQFLFEYFSETQRNKGNFPGRFSGRQFSNSRSEMNVSTLELGDSALYLCASSLEGQGSDEQYFGPGTRLTVT.

This clonotype was counted between two and nine times. The chain links TRBV30 to TRBJ1-3, with a weak D call TRBD1 (5 bases). This CDR3 spans 14 amino acids. Between the trimmed V and J ends, which lost 4 bases and 0 bases, there was a span of 10 bases. Germline lookup yields CDR1 GTSNPN and CDR2 SVGIG (reference sequence). The CDR3 region has the DNA TGTGCCTGGATGGGGGTCTACTCTGGAAACACCATATATTTT. It encodes CAWMGVYSGNTIYF.

This chain links TRBV7-9 with TRBJ2-5; D is ambiguous. CDR3 length: 16 amino acids. V lost 1 base to trimming and J lost 2 bases, with 14 bases between them. Germline V CDR1 and CDR2: SEHNR, FQNEAQ (reference sequence). As DNA, the CDR3 is TGTGCCAGCAGCTTAGGGATAGGCGGAGAACAAGAGACCCAGTACTTC. Encoded protein: CASSLGIGGEQETQYF.

In its sample, this clonotype was seen many times. CDR3 DNA sequence: TGTGCCAGCAGCACTCCTTCCCGTAGGACAGGGAGCTCCTACGAGCAGTACGTC. This codes for CASSTPSRRTGSSYEQYV. This rearrangement joins TRBV21-1 to TRBJ2-7; TRBD1 is the table's D call, not checked against the DNA. TRBV21-1 is given as a pseudogene. CDR3 length: 18 amino acids.

The V and J genes are TRBV6-8 and TRBJ2-3; 7 bases fit TRBD1. The junction had 6 bases not matched to a gene; V was cut back by 6 bases and J by 3 bases. Germline values: CDR1 MNHGY, CDR2 SAAAGT. There are 14 residues in the CDR3. CDR3 sequence: CASSDREFTDTQYF. For the CDR3, the DNA is TGTGCCAGCAGCGACAGGGAGTTTACAGATACGCAGTATTTT.